Listed here are 3 T cell receptor beta chains from one sample, sequenced in a study of graft-versus-host responses after intestinal transplantation. Graft tissue was processed to release intraepithelial and lamina propria lymphocytes. Using immunoSEQ multiplex PCR, the repertoire was profiled, and TCRdb retains in-frame clones only, with some absent. The sample has about 37,000 clones; around 90% are singletons. The sample in question was ileum tissue, obtained 200 to 210 days after intestinal transplant. The receptors were sampled from a human patient who received an intestinal transplant, so some T cells may come from the graft donor.

This clone was seen just once. V gene TRBV27 combines with J gene TRBJ2-7, with 10 bases that match TRBD2. CDR1 and CDR2 from the germline V gene are MNHEY and SMNVEV (reference sequence). The V and J ends lost 4 bases and 0 bases, in that order; junction bases with no gene match: 3. The CDR3 covers 15 residues. The CDR3 DNA reads TGTGCCAGCAGTTCAGGACTAGCGGCCTCCTACGAGCAGTACTTC. This codes for CASSSGLAASYEQYF.

The chain joins TRBV4-1 to TRBJ2-7; 8 bases align to TRBD1. The V gene's germline CDR1 is MGHRA and CDR2 YSYEKL. CDR3 size: 14 residues. The V segment lost 1 base and the J segment 4 bases; nucleotides outside the gene matches: 3. CDR3 protein: CASSQGDRGYEQYF. The CDR3 coding sequence is TGCGCCAGCAGCCAAGGTGACAGGGGATACGAGCAGTACTTC.

CDR3 in DNA: TGCGCCAGCAGCTTGGAGGGAACTAGCTACGAGCAGTACTTC. The encoded protein is CASSLEGTSYEQYF. The chain recombines TRBV5-1 with TRBJ2-7; D is possibly TRBD2 (5 bases). CDR3 length: 14 amino acids. V gave up 0 bases and J gave up 3 bases, with 10 bases separating them. Germline CDR1 reads SGHRS; CDR2 reads YFSETQ.